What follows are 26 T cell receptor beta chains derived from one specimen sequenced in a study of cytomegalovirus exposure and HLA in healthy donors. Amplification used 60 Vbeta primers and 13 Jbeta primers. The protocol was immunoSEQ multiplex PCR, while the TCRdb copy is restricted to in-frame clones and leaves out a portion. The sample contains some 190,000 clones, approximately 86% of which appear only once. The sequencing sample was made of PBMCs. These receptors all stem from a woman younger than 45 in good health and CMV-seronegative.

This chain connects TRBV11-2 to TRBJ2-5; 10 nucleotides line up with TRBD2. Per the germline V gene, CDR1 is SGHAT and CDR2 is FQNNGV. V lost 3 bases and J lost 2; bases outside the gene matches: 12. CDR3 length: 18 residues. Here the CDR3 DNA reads TGTGCCAGCAGCTTCCGCGTGCTAGCGGGAGTTGGGCAAGAGACCCAGTACTTC. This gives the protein CASSFRVLAGVGQETQYF.

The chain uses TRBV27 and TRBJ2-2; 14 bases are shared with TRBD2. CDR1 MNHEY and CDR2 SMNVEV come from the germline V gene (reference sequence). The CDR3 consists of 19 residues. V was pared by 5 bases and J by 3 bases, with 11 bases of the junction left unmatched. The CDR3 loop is CASSLRLAGGPVDTGELFF. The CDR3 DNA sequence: TGTGCCAGCAGTCTTCGACTAGCGGGAGGGCCCGTCGACACCGGGGAGCTGTTTTTT.

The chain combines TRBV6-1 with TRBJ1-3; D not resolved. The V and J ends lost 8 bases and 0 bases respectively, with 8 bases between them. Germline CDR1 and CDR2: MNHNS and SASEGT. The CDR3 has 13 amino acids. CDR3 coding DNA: TGTGCCAGCCGCGCTAGCTCTGGAAACACCATATATTTT. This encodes CASRASSGNTIYF.

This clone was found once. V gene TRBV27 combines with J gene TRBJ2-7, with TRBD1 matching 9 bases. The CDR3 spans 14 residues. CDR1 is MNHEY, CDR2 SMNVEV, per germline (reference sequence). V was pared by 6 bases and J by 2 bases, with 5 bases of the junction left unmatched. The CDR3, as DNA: TGTGCCAGCAGCTCGGGACAGGGAGCCTACGAGCAGTACTTC. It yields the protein CASSSGQGAYEQYF.

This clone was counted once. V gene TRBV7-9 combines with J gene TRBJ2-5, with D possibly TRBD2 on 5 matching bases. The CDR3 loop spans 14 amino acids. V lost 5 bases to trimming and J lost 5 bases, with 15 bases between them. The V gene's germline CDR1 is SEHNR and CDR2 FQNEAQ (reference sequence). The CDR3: CASSVGGVRETQYF. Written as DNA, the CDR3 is TGTGCCAGCAGCGTCGGAGGAGTTCGTGAGACCCAGTACTTC.

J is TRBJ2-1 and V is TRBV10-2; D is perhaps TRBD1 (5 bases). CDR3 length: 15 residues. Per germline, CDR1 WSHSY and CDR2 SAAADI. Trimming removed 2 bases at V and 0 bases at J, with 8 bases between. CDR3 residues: CASSERGFSYNEQFF. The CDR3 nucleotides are TGCGCCAGCAGTGAGAGGGGATTCTCCTACAATGAGCAGTTCTTC.

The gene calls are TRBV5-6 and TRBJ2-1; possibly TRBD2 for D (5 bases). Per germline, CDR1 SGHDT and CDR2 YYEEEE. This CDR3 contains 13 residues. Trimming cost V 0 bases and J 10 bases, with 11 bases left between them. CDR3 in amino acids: CASSLGLAQEQFF. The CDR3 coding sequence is TGTGCCAGCAGCTTGGGGCTAGCTCAAGAGCAGTTCTTC.

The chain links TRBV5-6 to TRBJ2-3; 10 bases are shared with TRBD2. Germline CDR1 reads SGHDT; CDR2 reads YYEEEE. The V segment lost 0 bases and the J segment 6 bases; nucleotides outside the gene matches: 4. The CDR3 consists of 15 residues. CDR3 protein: CASSLVSGGGDTQYF. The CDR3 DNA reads TGTGCCAGCAGCTTGGTCAGCGGGGGGGGCGATACGCAGTATTTT. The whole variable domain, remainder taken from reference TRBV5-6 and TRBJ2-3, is DAGVTQSPTHLIKTRGQQVTLRCSPKSGHDTVSWYQQALGQGPQFIFQYYEEEERQRGNFPDRFSGHQFPNYSSELNVNALLLGDSALYLCASSLVSGGGDTQYFGPGTRLTVL.

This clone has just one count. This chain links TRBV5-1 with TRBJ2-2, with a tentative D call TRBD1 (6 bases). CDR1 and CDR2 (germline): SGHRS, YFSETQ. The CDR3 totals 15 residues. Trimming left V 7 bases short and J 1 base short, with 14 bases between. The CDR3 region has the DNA TGCGCCAGCGCAATACCGGGACAGAACACCGGGGAGCTGTTTTTT. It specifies CASAIPGQNTGELFF.

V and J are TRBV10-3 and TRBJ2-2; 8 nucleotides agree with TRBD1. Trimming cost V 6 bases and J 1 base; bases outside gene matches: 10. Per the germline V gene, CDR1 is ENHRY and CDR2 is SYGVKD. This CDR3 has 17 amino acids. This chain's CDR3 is CAISSLTGTGNTGELFF. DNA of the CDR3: TGTGCCATCAGCTCTTTAACCGGGACAGGGAACACCGGGGAGCTGTTTTTT.

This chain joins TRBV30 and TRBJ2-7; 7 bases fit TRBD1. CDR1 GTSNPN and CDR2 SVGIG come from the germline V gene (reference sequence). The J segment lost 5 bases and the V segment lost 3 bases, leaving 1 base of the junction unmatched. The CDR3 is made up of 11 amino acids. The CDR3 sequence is CAWRGQDEQYF. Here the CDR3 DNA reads TGTGCCTGGAGAGGACAGGACGAGCAGTACTTC.

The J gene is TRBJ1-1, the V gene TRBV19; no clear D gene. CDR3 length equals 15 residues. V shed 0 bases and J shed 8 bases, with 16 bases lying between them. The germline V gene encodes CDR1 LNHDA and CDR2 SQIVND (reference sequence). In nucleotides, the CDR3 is TGTGCCAGTAGTATAGATCTCCCTGGGCGCGGGGAAGCTTTCTTT. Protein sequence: CASSIDLPGRGEAFF. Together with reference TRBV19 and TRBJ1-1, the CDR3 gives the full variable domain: DGGITQSPKYLFRKEGQNVTLSCEQNLNHDAMYWYRQDPGQGLRLIYYSQIVNDFQKGDIAEGYSVSREKKESFPLTVTSAQKNPTAFYLCASSIDLPGRGEAFFGQGTRLTVV.

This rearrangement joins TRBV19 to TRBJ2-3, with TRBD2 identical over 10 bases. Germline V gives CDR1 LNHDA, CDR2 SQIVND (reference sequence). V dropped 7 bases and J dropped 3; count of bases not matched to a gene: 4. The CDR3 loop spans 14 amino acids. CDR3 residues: CASTVAGGTDTQYF. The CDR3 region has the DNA TGTGCCAGTACGGTAGCGGGAGGTACAGATACGCAGTATTTT.

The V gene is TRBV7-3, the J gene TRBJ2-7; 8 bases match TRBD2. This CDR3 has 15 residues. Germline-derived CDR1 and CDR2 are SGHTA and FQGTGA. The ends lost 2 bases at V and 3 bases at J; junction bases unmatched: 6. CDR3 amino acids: CASSLGAGGLYEQYF. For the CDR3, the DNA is TGTGCCAGCAGCTTAGGGGCGGGGGGTCTCTACGAGCAGTACTTC.

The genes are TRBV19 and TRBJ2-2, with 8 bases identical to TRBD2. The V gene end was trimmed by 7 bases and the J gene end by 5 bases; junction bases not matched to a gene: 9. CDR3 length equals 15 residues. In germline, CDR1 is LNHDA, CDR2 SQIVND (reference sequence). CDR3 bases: TGTGCCAGTACCAGGCTAGCGGGTATTACCGGGGAGCTGTTTTTT. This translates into CASTRLAGITGELFF.

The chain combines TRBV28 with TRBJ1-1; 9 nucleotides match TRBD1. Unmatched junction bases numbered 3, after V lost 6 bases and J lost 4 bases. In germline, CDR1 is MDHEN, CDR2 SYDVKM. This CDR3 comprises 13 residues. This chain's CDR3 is CASRQTGGTEAFF. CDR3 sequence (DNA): TGTGCCAGCAGACAGACAGGGGGCACTGAAGCTTTCTTT.

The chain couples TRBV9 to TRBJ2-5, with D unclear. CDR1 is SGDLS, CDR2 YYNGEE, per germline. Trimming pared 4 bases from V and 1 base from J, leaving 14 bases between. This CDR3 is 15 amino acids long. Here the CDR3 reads CASSPHQASQETQYF. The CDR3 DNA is TGTGCCAGCAGCCCCCACCAAGCATCCCAAGAGACCCAGTACTTC. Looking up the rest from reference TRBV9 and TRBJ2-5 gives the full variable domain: DSGVTQTPKHLITATGQRVTLRCSPRSGDLSVYWYQQSLDQGLQFLIQYYNGEERAKGNILERFSAQQFPDLHSELNLSSLELGDSALYFCASSPHQASQETQYFGPGTRLLVL.

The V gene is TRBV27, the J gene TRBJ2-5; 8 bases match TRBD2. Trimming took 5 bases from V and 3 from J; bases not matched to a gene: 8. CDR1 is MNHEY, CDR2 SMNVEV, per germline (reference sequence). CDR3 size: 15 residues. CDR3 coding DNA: TGTGCCAGCAGTCCCGGGCGGGGGGTCGAAGAGACCCAGTACTTC. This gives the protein CASSPGRGVEETQYF.

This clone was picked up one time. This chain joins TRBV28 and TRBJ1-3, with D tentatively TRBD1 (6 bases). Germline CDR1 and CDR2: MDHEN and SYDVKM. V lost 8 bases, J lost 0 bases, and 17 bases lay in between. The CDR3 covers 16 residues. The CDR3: CASQTGFNYSGNTIYF. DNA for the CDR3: TGTGCCAGCCAGACAGGATTCAATTACTCTGGAAACACCATATATTTT.

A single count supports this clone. CDR3 DNA: TGTGCCAGTAGAACGTGGACAGATCTAAACACTGAAGCTTTCTTT. This translates into CASRTWTDLNTEAFF. The chain employs TRBV19 and TRBJ1-1; perhaps TRBD1 as D (6 bases). This CDR3 comprises 15 residues. Between the trimmed V and J ends, which lost 6 bases and 2 bases, there was a span of 16 bases. Germline CDR1 and CDR2: LNHDA and SQIVND (reference sequence). The entire variable domain, with the rest obtained from reference TRBV19 and TRBJ1-1, is as follows: DGGITQSPKYLFRKEGQNVTLSCEQNLNHDAMYWYRQDPGQGLRLIYYSQIVNDFQKGDIAEGYSVSREKKESFPLTVTSAQKNPTAFYLCASRTWTDLNTEAFFGQGTRLTVV.

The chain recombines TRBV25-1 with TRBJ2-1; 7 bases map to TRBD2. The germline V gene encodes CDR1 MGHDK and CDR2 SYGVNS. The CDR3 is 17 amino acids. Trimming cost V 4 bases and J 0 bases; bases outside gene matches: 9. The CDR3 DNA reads TGTGCCAGCAGTGGAACTGGCGGGAGTTCCTCCTACAATGAGCAGTTCTTC. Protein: CASSGTGGSSSYNEQFF. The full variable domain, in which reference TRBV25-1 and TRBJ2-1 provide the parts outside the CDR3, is EADIYQTPRYLVIGTGKKITLECSQTMGHDKMYWYQQDPGMELHLIHYSYGVNSTEKGDLSSESTVSRIRTEHFPLTLESARPSHTSQYLCASSGTGGSSSYNEQFFGPGTRLTVL.

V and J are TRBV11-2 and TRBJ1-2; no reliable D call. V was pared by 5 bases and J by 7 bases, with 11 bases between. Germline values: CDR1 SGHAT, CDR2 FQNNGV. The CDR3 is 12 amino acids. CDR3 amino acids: CASSSRFRGYTF. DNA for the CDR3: TGTGCCAGCAGCAGTAGATTTCGTGGCTACACCTTC.

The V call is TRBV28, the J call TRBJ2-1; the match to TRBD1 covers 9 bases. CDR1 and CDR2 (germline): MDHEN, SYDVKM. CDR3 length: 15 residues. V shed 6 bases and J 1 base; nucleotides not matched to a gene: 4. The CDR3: CASRGQGQSYNEQFF. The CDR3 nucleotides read TGTGCCAGCAGAGGACAGGGGCAATCCTACAATGAGCAGTTCTTC.

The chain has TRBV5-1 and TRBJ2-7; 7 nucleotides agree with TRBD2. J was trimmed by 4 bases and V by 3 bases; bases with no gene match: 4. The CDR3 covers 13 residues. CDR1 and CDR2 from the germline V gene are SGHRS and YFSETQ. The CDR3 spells CASSSTRGYEQYF. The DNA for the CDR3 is TGCGCCAGCAGCTCCACGCGGGGGTACGAGCAGTACTTC.

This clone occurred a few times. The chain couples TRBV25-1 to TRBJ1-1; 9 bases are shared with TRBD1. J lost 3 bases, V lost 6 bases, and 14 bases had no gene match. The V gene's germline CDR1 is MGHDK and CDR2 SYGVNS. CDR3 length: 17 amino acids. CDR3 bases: TGTGCCAGCAGCCGAACTCCTGGACAGGGGCGATACACTGAAGCTTTCTTT. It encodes CASSRTPGQGRYTEAFF.

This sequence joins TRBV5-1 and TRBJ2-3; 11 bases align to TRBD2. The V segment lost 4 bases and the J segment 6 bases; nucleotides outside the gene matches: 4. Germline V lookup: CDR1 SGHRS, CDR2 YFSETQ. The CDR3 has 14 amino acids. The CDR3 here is CASSRLAGPDTQYF. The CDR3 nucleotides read TGCGCCAGCAGCAGACTAGCGGGGCCCGATACGCAGTATTTT. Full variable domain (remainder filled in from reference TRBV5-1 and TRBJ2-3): KAGVTQTPRYLIKTRGQQVTLSCSPISGHRSVSWYQQTPGQGLQFLFEYFSETQRNKGNFPGRFSGRQFSNSRSEMNVSTLELGDSALYLCASSRLAGPDTQYFGPGTRLTVL.